This T cell receptor (beta chain) was retrieved from a study of T cell changes during pregnancy in multiple sclerosis. This CDR3 comprises 17 residues. CDR1 is MGHRA, CDR2 YSYEKL, per germline. J gave up 0 bases and V 2 bases, and 7 bases lay outside the gene matches. Profiling relied on immunoSEQ multiplex PCR, and the TCRdb table lists in-frame clones only, not all of them. The sample lists about 47,000 clones, 85% to 90% occurring once. The sequence was collected from a female donor with multiple sclerosis, enrolled in a pregnancy study. The material was peripheral blood, obtained in the first trimester of pregnancy. The genes are TRBV4-1 and TRBJ1-1, with 9 bases that match TRBD1. The CDR3 spells CASSQKDRGDMNTEAFF. CDR3 DNA: TGCGCCAGCAGCCAAAAGGACAGGGGCGACATGAACACTGAAGCTTTCTTT.